These 11 T cell receptor beta chains were sequenced from one sample in a study of T cell repertoires in cytomegalovirus infection. One entry per CDR3 protein, called by TCRdb with MiXCR from the reads. Of approximately 240,000 distinct CDR3 sequences listed, more than 9% are singletons. The sample taken for sequencing was PBMCs. The receptors were gathered from a human donor in good health (CMV status not recorded). Some clones in this sample may be carry-over from other donors' samples.

Turning to this clonotype: A much larger clonotype is one base distant, so this may be a read error. The CDR3 sequence: CASSFRGTGGFTDKQYF. CDR3 nucleotides: TGTGCCAGCAGCTTTAGAGGGACAGGGGGCTTCACAGATAAGCAGTATTTT. J is TRBJ2-3 and V is TRBV11-2; 12 nucleotides align to TRBD1. The germline CDR1 and CDR2 sequences are SGHAT and FQNNGV. CDR3 length: 17 amino acids.

CDR3 loop: CSATSDRVSSTDTQYF. The DNA for the CDR3 is TGCAGTGCCACAAGTGACAGGGTCTCAAGCACAGATACGCAGTATTTT. This chain uses TRBV20-1 with TRBJ2-3; TRBD1 matches at 7 bases. This CDR3 is built from 16 residues. V lost 6 bases, J lost 0 bases, and 12 bases stayed unmatched. CDR1 and CDR2 (germline): DFQATT, SNEGSKA (reference sequence).

This clonotype was found many times. CDR3 DNA: TGTGCCAGCAGCTTTGGACTATCCCTCGGGGAGACCCAGTACTTC. It yields the protein CASSFGLSLGETQYF. V and J are TRBV7-2 and TRBJ2-5; tentative D call: TRBD2 (6 bases). CDR1 and CDR2 from the germline V gene are SGHTA and FQGNSA. The germline V and J ends were trimmed by 3 bases and 5 bases, with 16 bases remaining between them. The CDR3 totals 15 residues.

This clonotype was seen many times. J is TRBJ1-5 and V is TRBV12-3 or TRBV12-4; 7 bases are shared with TRBD1. The CDR3 has 15 residues. Trimming at V came to 6 bases and at J to 4 bases, leaving 9 bases not matched to a gene. The CDR3 DNA reads as TGTGCCAGCAGGGATGCCTCGACAGGGAATCAGCCCCAGCATTTT. Amino acid sequence: CASRDASTGNQPQHF.

This clonotype was counted many times. The chain combines TRBV11-2 with TRBJ1-2; no clear D gene. The CDR3 is made up of 16 amino acids. V was cut by 4 bases and J by 3 bases, with 18 bases left in between. Germline V gives CDR1 SGHAT, CDR2 FQNNGV. The CDR3 DNA reads TGTGCCAGCAGCTCGACCCGCGGGAGGAGGGACTATGGCTACACCTTC. The encoded protein is CASSSTRGRRDYGYTF. Full variable domain (remainder filled in from reference TRBV11-2 and TRBJ1-2): EAGVAQSPRYKIIEKRQSVAFWCNPISGHATLYWYQQILGQGPKLLIQFQNNGVVDDSQLPKDRFSAERLKGVDSTLKIQPAKLEDSAVYLCASSSTRGRRDYGYTFGSGTRLTVV.

This clonotype was observed many times. The rearrangement links TRBV4-3 to TRBJ2-7; tentative D call: TRBD2 (6 bases). The V and J ends lost 0 bases and 3 bases respectively, with 9 bases between them. The CDR3 spans 14 residues. Germline CDR1 and CDR2: LGHNA and YSLEER. CDR3 region: CASSQDGGVYEQYF. The CDR3 nucleotides read TGCGCCAGCAGCCAAGACGGGGGAGTCTACGAGCAGTACTTC.

V gene TRBV6-1 combines with J gene TRBJ1-6; D gene uncertain. CDR3 length: 15 amino acids. Germline values: CDR1 MNHNS, CDR2 SASEGT. The V gene lost 2 bases and the J gene lost 9 bases, with 14 bases spanning the gap. Here the CDR3 reads CASSELEGWSSPLHF. CDR3 DNA sequence: TGTGCCAGCAGTGAATTAGAGGGATGGAGTTCACCCCTCCACTTT.

This sequence joins TRBV4-1 and TRBJ1-2; D is ambiguous. Deletions cut 5 bases from V and 4 bases from J, with 11 bases between. The CDR3 contains 13 residues. Germline lookup yields CDR1 MGHRA and CDR2 YSYEKL. The CDR3 sequence is CASSDPQGYGYTF. The DNA of the CDR3 is TGCGCCAGCAGCGACCCCCAAGGCTATGGCTACACCTTC.

A few counts support this clonotype. This chain joins TRBV15 and TRBJ2-7, with D unclear. The CDR3 contains 12 residues. From germline, CDR1 is LNHNV and CDR2 YYDKDF (reference sequence). Deletions cut 0 bases from V and 2 bases from J, with 2 bases between. This CDR3 is CATSRDTYEQYF. CDR3 nucleotides: TGTGCCACCAGCAGAGACACCTACGAGCAGTACTTC.

This clonotype was detected a few times. The chain is built from TRBV29-1 and TRBJ1-5; 9 bases line up with TRBD1. The junction had 3 bases not matched to a gene; V was cut back by 4 bases and J by 5 bases. Germline V gene data show CDR1 as SQVTM and CDR2 as ANQGSEA. The CDR3 length is 13 residues. The CDR3 DNA follows: TGCAGCGTTGCGGACAGGGGATATCAGCCCCAGCATTTT. This sequence encodes CSVADRGYQPQHF.

In its sample, this clonotype was seen many times. The chain links TRBV24-1 to TRBJ2-2; D is unresolved. Trimming pared 8 bases from V and 4 bases from J, leaving 10 bases between. The CDR3 is made up of 13 amino acids. Germline assignment: CDR1 KGHDR and CDR2 SFDVKD. The CDR3 is CATMWATTGELFF. The CDR3 nucleotides read TGTGCCACCATGTGGGCGACCACCGGGGAGCTGTTTTTT.